Included here is one T cell receptor beta chain sequence, with context. This clone occurred once. The antigen it recognizes is unknown. Base qualities are not at hand, and no much larger clone is one base apart. These data are taken from a study of blood T cell repertoires in COVID-19 (dated by TCRdb to 2020 to 2021). In the study overall: Collaborator samples came from the United States, Italy and Spain and covered acute and convalescent phases of COVID-19. The prospective study material was composed of cDNA or gDNA derived from T cells, B-cell-depleted T cells, or PBMCs. The dataset comprised deeply sampled blood TCRbeta repertoires from subjects exposed to, actively infected with, or recovered from COVID-19. The repertoires were made available in a free public database intended to serve as a resource for research on the immune response to SARS-CoV-2. Samples came from the ongoing ImmuneRACE study (first 160 participants) plus 1,254 subjects from 6 global collaborators. The sample metadata nearly always contained a de-identified subject ID, COVID-19 status, age in years and sex. Where available, HLA class I and class II types were taken from metadata supplied by the sample provider and were not determined by assay-based typing. Overall study outcomes, separate from this receptor: The quantity of clinical and demographic metadata differed by source and by participant and was supplied without curation.

Whole blood was collected in K2EDTA tubes by collaborating institutions according to the institutions' own protocols. For TCRbeta analysis, collaborators shipped samples in one of three forms: frozen whole blood, isolated PBMCs, or DNA extracted from either of those sample types. From cysteine to phenylalanine, the CDR3 is 15 amino acids long. Only the CDR3 portion is preserved as DNA: 45 bases, with reading frame beginning at the first base. For this chain, trimming is 4 bases at the V end and 2 bases at the J end, and the number of junction bases without a gene match is 4. CDR1 and CDR2 are read off the germline V gene as MDHEN and SYDVKM. TCRbeta CDR3 regions were amplified from genomic DNA by means of the immunoSEQ Assay, a bias-controlled multiplex PCR. From the authors' description of their analysis: Within the assay, amplification of reference gene primers was used to estimate how many nucleated cells each sample contained. To quantify the absolute abundance of each unique TCRbeta CDR3 rearrangement, sequence reads were collapsed and filtered. For each sample, productive Simpson clonality was calculated by taking the square root of Simpson's diversity index across productive rearrangements. The immuneACCESS repertoire file appears here via TCRdb, limited to in-frame rearrangements. These files lack a portion of the clones; in checked studies, under half of the deficit traces to unresolved V genes, and the cause of the others is not known. D and trimming were read from the DNA, whereas the V and J calls and clone size are those reported in that table. The sample yields tens of thousands of clones; roughly 89% were counted once. Approximately 15% of the sample belongs to the ten largest clones.

The rearranged segments are TRBV28 and TRBJ2-7, and 11 junction bases match TRBD2. The clonotype was recovered from a man aged 55 to 70 with active COVID-19. Material: peripheral blood. The CDR3 loop reads CASSSPTSGAYEQYF. The DNA reads as follows: TGTGCCAGCAGTTCCCCGACTAGCGGGGCCTACGAGCAGTACTTC.